This T cell receptor beta chain was captured in a study of CD8 T cells in Susac syndrome. Turning to the study itself: When their blood was taken, patients with Susac syndrome were therapy-naive, taking corticosteroids, or taking intravenous immunoglobulin alone.

RNA, at about 0.45 to 1 ug, was reverse transcribed with random hexamers. The method of amplification for TCR beta CDR3 was immunoSEQ multiplex PCR, covering 54 Vbeta and 13 Jbeta. TCRdb re-called the immunoSEQ multiplex PCR reads through MiXCR, storing one row per CDR3 protein. The sample includes roughly 80,000 distinct CDR3 sequences, approximately 93% of them seen just once. Germline V lookup: CDR1 SQVTM, CDR2 ANQGSEA. V shed 6 bases, J shed 4 bases, and the junction held 11 bases outside the gene matches. The CDR3 contains 16 residues. Specimen: CD8+ T cells from PBMCs. This clonotype was sampled from a human donor with Susac syndrome. V is TRBV29-1 and J is TRBJ2-1; 11 nucleotides match TRBD2. As DNA, the CDR3 is TGCAGCGTGGAGGGTTGGGTAGCGGGGGGGTACAATGAGCAGTTCTTC. This encodes CSVEGWVAGGYNEQFF.